This T cell receptor beta chain is from a study of beta chain features in type 1 diabetes. The V and J ends lost 3 bases and 0 bases, in that order; junction bases with no gene match: 5. There are 19 residues in the CDR3. Germline CDR1 and CDR2: SGDLS and YYNGEE. A remark on this clone: What it recognizes is unknown.

Study-wide results and caveats: PCR might favor shorter templates, but any such skew would affect patients and controls equally. In all four CD4+ subsets, TCRB CDR3 length was significantly, moderately reduced in type 1 diabetes.

The whole isolated RNA underwent reverse transcription, so sequencing captured expressed TCRB transcripts. Sequenced naive, central memory and regulatory T cell samples produced an average of about 3.57 million reads. Assay used: immunoSEQ multiplex PCR; TCRdb lists only in-frame clones, some missing. The repertoire holds roughly 300,000 clones, with 7% to 9% as singletons. Source material: central memory CD4+ T cells from blood. The gene calls are TRBV9 and TRBJ2-2; 16 nucleotides align to TRBD2. This receptor was obtained from a woman under 30 in good health. The CDR3 DNA sequence: TGTGCCAGCAGCGCGGGACTAGCGGGAGGGTTCGCGAACACCGGGGAGCTGTTTTTT. It codes for CASSAGLAGGFANTGELFF.